The present entry profiles one T cell receptor (beta chain) with its context. Its matching antigen is unknown. This entry is derived from a study of breast tumors, draining lymph nodes, adjacent tissues. Study conclusions and caveats: Compared with lymph nodes, tumors were less diverse; compared with nontumor tissue, more. Luminal-like breast cancer showed significantly greater tumor-nontumor repertoire similarity than basal-like breast cancer did. Most tumor T cells seemingly derive from lymph node, then expand in tumor. That most tumor T cells come from lymph nodes remained unproven.

The CDR3 has 14 residues. Germline lookup yields CDR1 SGHTA and CDR2 FQGNSA. The ends lost 5 bases at V and 5 bases at J; junction bases unmatched: 8. Each CDR3 protein gets one entry after TCRdb re-called the multiplex PCR reads with MiXCR. The data show about 180,000 distinct CDR3 sequences, with roughly a third seen just once and around 4.5% held by the top ten. Axillary draining lymph nodes of breast cancer patients supplied the node samples. This sequence was found in a female donor with breast cancer. Some clones in this sample may be carry-over from other donors' samples. The rearrangement joins TRBV7-2 to TRBJ2-5; the match to TRBD1 covers 7 bases. Material: axillary lymph node tissue. The CDR3 is CASSTTGRGETQYF. Here the CDR3 DNA reads TGTGCCAGCAGCACAACGGGCAGGGGGGAGACCCAGTACTTC.